The sequence of this T cell receptor beta chain was determined in a study of T cells expressing NK-cell markers. For the study at large: All TCR beta repertoires analysed originated from sorted CD3+CD56+NKG2C+, CD3+CD56+NKG2C- and CD3+CD56-NKG2C+ T cells. Seven of the eight sequenced donors were classified as HCMV-seropositive, and one was classified as seronegative. Regarding the study as a whole: As a fraction of CD8+ T cells, dominant NKG2C+ clonotypes reached about 1.0-7.0% in six or seven donors. The study found these clonotypes also leading the CD3+CD56-NKG2C+ fraction in a few donors.

This CDR3 has 16 residues. In germline, CDR1 is MNHEY, CDR2 SVGAGI. For this clonotype: Its antigen remains unidentified.

TCRdb reworked the 5' RACE reads into one entry per CDR3 protein, no DNA. The sample holds roughly 390,000 distinct CDR3 sequences. The chain links TRBV6-5 to TRBJ2-6. The source material was blood T cells: a sorted CD56 or NKG2C T cell subset, CD4+ or CD8+ T cells, or bulk PBMC T cells (not recorded which). This TCR was recovered from a man aged 18-69 years in good health. This CDR3 reads CASRYLLSSGANVLTF.